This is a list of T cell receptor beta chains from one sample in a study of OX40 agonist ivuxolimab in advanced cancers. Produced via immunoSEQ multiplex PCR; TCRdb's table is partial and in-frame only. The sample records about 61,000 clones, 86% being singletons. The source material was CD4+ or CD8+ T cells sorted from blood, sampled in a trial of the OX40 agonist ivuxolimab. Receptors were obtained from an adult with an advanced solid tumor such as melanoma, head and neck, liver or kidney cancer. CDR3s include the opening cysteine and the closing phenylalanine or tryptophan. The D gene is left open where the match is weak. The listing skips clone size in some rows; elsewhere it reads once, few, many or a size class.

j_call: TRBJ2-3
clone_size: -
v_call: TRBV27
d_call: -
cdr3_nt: TGTGCCAGCAGTTTCCGGCTCAGTGGCGTTGGAGATACGCAGTATTTT
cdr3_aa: CASSFRLSGVGDTQYF

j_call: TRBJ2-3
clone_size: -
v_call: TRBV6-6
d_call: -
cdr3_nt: TGTGCCAGCAGTTCTCTAACCGATACGCAGTATTTT
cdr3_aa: CASSSLTDTQYF

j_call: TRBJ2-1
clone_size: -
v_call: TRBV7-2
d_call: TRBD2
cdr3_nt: TGTGCCAGCAGCTTAGGAGCTAGCGGGGGGGCGCAGATCTACAATGAGCAGTTCTTC
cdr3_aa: CASSLGASGGAQIYNEQFF

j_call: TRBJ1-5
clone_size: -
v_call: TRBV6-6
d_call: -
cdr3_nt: TGTGCCAGCACCACGGCGGGTAAACCCCAGCATTTT
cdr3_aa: CASTTAGKPQHF

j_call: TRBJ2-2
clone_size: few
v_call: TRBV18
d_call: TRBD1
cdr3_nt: TGTGCCAGCTCACCAACAGGGGGAATTGGGACCGGGGAGCTGTTTTTT
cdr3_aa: CASSPTGGIGTGELFF

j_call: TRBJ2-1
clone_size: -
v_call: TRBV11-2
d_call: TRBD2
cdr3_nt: TGTGCCAGCCGCCGACTAGCGGGGGGGTACAATGAGCAGTTCTTC
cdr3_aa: CASRRLAGGYNEQFF

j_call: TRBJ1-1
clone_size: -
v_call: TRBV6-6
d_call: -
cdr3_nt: TGTGCCAGCAGCACTGACAGCCGTGTGGCTTTCTTT
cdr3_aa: CASSTDSRVAFF

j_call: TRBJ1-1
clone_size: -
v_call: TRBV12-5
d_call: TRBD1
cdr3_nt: TGTGCTAGTGGTTTAGAGGGGGCCCCGAACACTGAAGCTTTCTTT
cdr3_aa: CASGLEGAPNTEAFF

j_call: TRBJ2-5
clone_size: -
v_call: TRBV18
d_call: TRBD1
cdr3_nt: TGTGCCAGCTCACCCTTAAAGGCCTCCGGACAGGGCGGAGAGACCCAGTACTTC
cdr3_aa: CASSPLKASGQGGETQYF

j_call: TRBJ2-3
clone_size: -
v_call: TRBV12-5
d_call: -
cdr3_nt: TGTGCTAGTGGTTTGGTACTCTTGAGGAACAGGGCAATGATCTCAGATACGCAGTATTTT
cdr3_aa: CASGLVLLRNRAMISDTQYF

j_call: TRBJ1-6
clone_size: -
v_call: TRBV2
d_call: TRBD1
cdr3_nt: TGTGCCAGCAGTGCACAGGGGACCTATAATTCACCCCTCCACTTT
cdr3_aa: CASSAQGTYNSPLHF